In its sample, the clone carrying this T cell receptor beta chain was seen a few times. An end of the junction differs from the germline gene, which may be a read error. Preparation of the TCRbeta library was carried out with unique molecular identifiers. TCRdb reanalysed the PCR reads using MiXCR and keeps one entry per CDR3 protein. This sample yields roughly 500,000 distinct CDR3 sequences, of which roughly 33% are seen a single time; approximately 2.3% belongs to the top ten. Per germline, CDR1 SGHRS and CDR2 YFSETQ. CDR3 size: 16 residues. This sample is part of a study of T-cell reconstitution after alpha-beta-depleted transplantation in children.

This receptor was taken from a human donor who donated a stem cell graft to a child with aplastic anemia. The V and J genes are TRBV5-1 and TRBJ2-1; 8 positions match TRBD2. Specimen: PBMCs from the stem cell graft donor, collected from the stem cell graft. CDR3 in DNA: TGTGCCAGCAGCTCAAGAACTAGCGGCTCCTACAATGAGCAGTTCTTC. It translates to CASSSRTSGSYNEQFF.